The clone carrying this TCR beta chain was picked up many times. Antigen specificity is unknown. The source of the sample is a study of human T cells and chemical hapten exposure. Overall study context: Throughout a study of about 24 weeks, patients underwent weekly scalp administration of diphenylcyclopropenone doses. Chiefly female patients presented with alopecia areata, totalis or universalis.

Study-wide results and caveats: DPC sensitization left the count of TCRs above 1 in 1000 unchanged.

TCRdb re-called the RACE reads with MiXCR, one entry per CDR3 protein. The sample contains approximately 41,000 distinct CDR3 sequences, approximately 7.6% of which appear only once. CDR1 and CDR2 from the germline V gene are LGHNT and FRNRAP. Trimming stripped 7 bases from V and 3 bases from J, with 13 bases between. CDR3 size: 13 residues. Time point: pre-sensitization, week 0. Treatment described: therapeutic diphenylcyclopropenone sensitization with weekly scalp DPC. Every donor had alopecia and was 18 to 70 years old; all were suitable for DPC. The V gene is TRBV12-5, the J gene TRBJ2-7, with D perhaps matching TRBD1 (5 bases). The sample in question was whole blood, obtained in connection with sensitization to the hapten diphenylcyclopropenone (DPC). The source is a woman in her forties or fifties with alopecia areata. Some clones in this sample may be carry-over from other donors' samples. The CDR3 region has the DNA TGTGCTAGTGCGCAGGGTGTGTTCTACGAGCAGTACTTC. Translated, it gives CASAQGVFYEQYF.